Listed below are T cell receptor beta chains from one sample, sequenced in a study of cytomegalovirus exposure and HLA in healthy donors. Some clones are missing from TCRdb's copy, which holds only in-frame ones; the method was immunoSEQ multiplex PCR. The table has a few hundred thousand clones, just over 85% seen once; the top ten hold around 0.84%. Sequencing was performed on PBMCs. These receptors originate from a woman in her late teens or twenties in good health and CMV-seronegative. Both conserved end residues are part of each CDR3. Fields, in order: V gene, CDR3 protein.

TRBV7-3 | CASSRDGESYEQYF
TRBV4-3 | CASSHYREGPYEQYF
TRBV6-1 | CASTGDLYNQPQHF
TRBV28 | CASSPSYRGGGGYTF
TRBV6-6 | CASSRGLAAMDEQFF
TRBV23-1 | CASSQCGDRGLNTEAFF
TRBV27 | CASSSRVNFYEQYF
TRBV28 | CASRGQDLTDTQYF
TRBV5-1 | CASSSPSGTGELFF
TRBV5-1 | CASSLATSGLYEQYF
TRBV5-6 | CASSWGLAGATDTQYF
TRBV7-2 | CASSLSPGQGADQPQHF
TRBV19 | CASSIGTASGSEQYF
TRBV7-2 | CASSLGPTGNTIYF
TRBV15 | CATSRDLGTGNEKLFF
TRBV19 | CASSSFGQANYGYTF
TRBV19 | CASSTGLVKEKLFF
TRBV4-3 | CASSQDQGVPPDTQYF
TRBV6-5 | CASTWGERPYEQYF
TRBV2 | CASITGGMGYTF
TRBV2 | CASSWTGITDTQYF
TRBV29-1 | CSVGRGSAETQYF
TRBV7-2 | CASSLQGSYQPQHF
TRBV29-1 | CSVDRLDTGELFF
TRBV9 | CASSVYLAAGEQFF
TRBV7-6 | CASSLTPGLPSYEQYF
TRBV2 | CASSSPGQYEQYF
TRBV10-2 | CASRAAADTQYF
TRBV6-5 | CASSSPGGNQPQHF
TRBV13 | CASSPPGTGVTEAFF
TRBV4-3 | CASSQERTGGREKLFF
TRBV15 | CATSQGREMANTIYF
TRBV6-5 | CASSYSGGGPWYEQYF
TRBV5-6 | CASSLIQGTYEQYF
TRBV6-1 | CASSELGTAYEQYF
TRBV2 | CASRGTGTRVGGYTF
TRBV5-8 | CASNKNTGVWQPQHF
TRBV6-5 | CASSYSADRGYTQYF
TRBV7-2 | CASSSTGSNEQFF
TRBV25-1 | CASSEWEGLTGELFF
TRBV7-9 | CASSFTGIDTQYF
TRBV4-2 | CASSHQLAADYNEQFF
TRBV7-8 | CASTLRTVNQPQHF
TRBV7-2 | CASRWAGGMYEQYF
TRBV5-6 | CASSQGQGYEKLFF